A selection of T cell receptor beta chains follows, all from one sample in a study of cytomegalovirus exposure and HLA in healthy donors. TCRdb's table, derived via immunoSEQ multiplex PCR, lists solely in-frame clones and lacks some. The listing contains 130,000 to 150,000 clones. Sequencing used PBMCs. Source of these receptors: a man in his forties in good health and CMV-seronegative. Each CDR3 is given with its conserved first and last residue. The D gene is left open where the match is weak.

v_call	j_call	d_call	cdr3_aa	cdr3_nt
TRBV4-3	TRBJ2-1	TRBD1	CASSQGDRVITNEQFF	TGCGCCAGCAGCCAAGGGGACAGGGTAATTACAAATGAGCAGTTCTTC
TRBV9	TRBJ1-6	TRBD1	CASGDSGTGYSPLHF	TGTGCCAGCGGAGATTCCGGGACAGGGTATTCACCCCTCCACTTT
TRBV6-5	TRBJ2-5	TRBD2	CASGGGETQYF	TGTGCCAGCGGCGGGGGGGAGACCCAGTACTTC
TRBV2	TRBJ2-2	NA	CASRVSGGELFF	TGTGCCAGCAGAGTATCGGGGGGGGAGCTGTTTTTT
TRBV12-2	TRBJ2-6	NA	CASRPTGGRGSGANVLTF	TGTGCAAGTCGCCCCACAGGAGGGAGGGGCTCTGGGGCCAACGTCCTGACTTTC
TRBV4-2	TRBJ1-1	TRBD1	CASSQTGTGDAEAFF	TGTGCCAGCAGCCAGACCGGGACAGGGGATGCTGAAGCTTTCTTT
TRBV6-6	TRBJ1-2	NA	CASTRDTYGYTF	TGTGCCAGCACCAGGGACACCTATGGCTACACCTTC
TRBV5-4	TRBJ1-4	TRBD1	CASSLGLQGVEEKLFF	TGTGCCAGCAGCTTGGGGCTGCAGGGGGTGGAAGAAAAACTGTTTTTT
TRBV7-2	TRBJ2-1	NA	CASIGGGSYNEQFF	TGTGCCAGCATCGGGGGAGGCTCCTACAATGAGCAGTTCTTC
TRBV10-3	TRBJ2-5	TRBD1	CAISEVGDRGQKTQYF	TGTGCCATCAGTGAAGTGGGGGACAGGGGTCAAAAGACCCAGTACTTC
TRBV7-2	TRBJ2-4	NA	CASSLDSNIQYF	TGTGCCAGCAGCTTGGACAGTAACATTCAGTACTTC
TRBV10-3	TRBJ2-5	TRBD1	CAISEYPQGRQETQYF	TGTGCCATCAGTGAATACCCACAGGGGCGCCAAGAGACCCAGTACTTC
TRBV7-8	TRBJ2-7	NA	CASNLKGQGSYEQYF	TGTGCCAGCAACTTAAAGGGACAAGGGTCCTACGAGCAGTACTTC
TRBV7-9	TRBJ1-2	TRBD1	CASTGQHYGYTF	TGTGCCAGCACGGGACAGCATTATGGCTACACCTTC
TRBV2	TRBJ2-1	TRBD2	CASTSERGRYNEQFF	TGTGCCAGCACTTCTGAGCGGGGCCGATACAATGAGCAGTTCTTC
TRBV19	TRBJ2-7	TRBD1	CASSLGDSPSYEQYF	TGTGCCAGTAGTTTGGGGGACAGTCCCAGTTACGAGCAGTACTTC
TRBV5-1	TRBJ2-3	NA	CASARSWFSSTDTQYF	TGCGCCAGCGCGCGGAGTTGGTTTTCTAGCACAGATACGCAGTATTTT
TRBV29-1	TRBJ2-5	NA	CSVDRGEETQYF	TGCAGCGTTGACAGGGGGGAAGAGACCCAGTACTTC
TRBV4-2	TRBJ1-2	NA	CASSQETVNYGYTF	TGTGCCAGCAGCCAAGAGACAGTAAACTATGGCTACACCTTC
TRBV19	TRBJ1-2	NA	CASRGRDGNYGYTF	TGTGCCAGTAGAGGGCGGGACGGTAACTATGGCTACACCTTC
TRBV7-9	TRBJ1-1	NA	CASSLGATGRREDTEAFF	TGTGCCAGCAGCTTAGGCGCCACAGGGCGACGAGAGGACACTGAAGCTTTCTTT
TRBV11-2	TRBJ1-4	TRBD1	CASSIHDRGNNEKLFF	TGTGCCAGCAGCATCCATGACAGGGGGAATAATGAAAAACTGTTTTTT
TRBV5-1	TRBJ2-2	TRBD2	CASSLGGGQITGELFF	TGCGCCAGCAGCCTAGGCGGGGGGCAGATTACCGGGGAGCTGTTTTTT
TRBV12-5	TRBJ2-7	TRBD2	CASAETAGGLEQYF	TGTGCTAGTGCCGAGACGGCGGGGGGGCTCGAGCAGTACTTC
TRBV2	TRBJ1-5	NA	CASSMVIQGQPQHF	TGTGCCAGCAGTATGGTGATTCAGGGTCAGCCCCAGCATTTT
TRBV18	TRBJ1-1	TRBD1	CASSPRTGGGTEAFF	TGTGCCAGCTCACCGAGGACAGGGGGCGGAACTGAAGCTTTCTTT
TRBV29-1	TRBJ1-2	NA	CSVVDSYGYTF	TGCAGCGTGGTGGACAGCTATGGCTACACCTTC
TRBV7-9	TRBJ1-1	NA	CASSLVVYEAFF	TGTGCCAGCAGCTTAGTAGTATATGAAGCTTTCTTT
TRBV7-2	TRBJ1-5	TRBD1	CASSLTGGGNQPQHF	TGTGCCAGCAGCCTGACAGGGGGCGGCAATCAGCCCCAGCATTTT
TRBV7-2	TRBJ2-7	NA	CASSSLGEQYF	TGTGCCAGCAGCTCCCTAGGCGAGCAGTACTTC
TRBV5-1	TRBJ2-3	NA	CASSLVPAGLADTQYF	TGCGCCAGCAGCTTGGTACCGGCAGGTCTCGCAGATACGCAGTATTTT
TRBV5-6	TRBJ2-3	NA	CASSLGLSGVDTQYF	TGTGCCAGCAGCTTAGGTCTATCAGGGGTAGATACGCAGTATTTT
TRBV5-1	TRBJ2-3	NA	CASSLGSSTDTQYF	TGCGCCAGCAGCCTAGGGAGTAGCACAGATACGCAGTATTTT
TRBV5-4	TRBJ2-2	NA	CASSLGGRGELFF	TGTGCCAGCAGCTTGGGGGGGCGCGGGGAGCTGTTTTTT
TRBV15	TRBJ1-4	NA	CATSRGSSGDEKLFF	TGTGCCACCAGCAGAGGGAGTTCGGGGGATGAAAAACTGTTTTTT
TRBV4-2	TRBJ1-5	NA	CASSQSRGSQPQHF	TGTGCCAGCAGCCAAAGTCGAGGAAGCCAGCCCCAGCATTTT
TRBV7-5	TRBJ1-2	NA	CVRSLAGYGYTF	TGTGTCAGAAGCTTAGCCGGTTATGGCTACACCTTC
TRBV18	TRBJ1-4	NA	CASSPPWEGGKLFF	TGTGCCAGCTCACCACCCTGGGAGGGCGGAAAACTGTTTTTT
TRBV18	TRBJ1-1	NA	CASSPPNGQTEAFF	TGTGCCAGCTCACCACCGAACGGTCAAACTGAAGCTTTCTTT
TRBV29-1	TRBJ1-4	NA	CSVPGTTNEKLFF	TGCAGCGTCCCGGGAACAACTAATGAAAAACTGTTTTTT